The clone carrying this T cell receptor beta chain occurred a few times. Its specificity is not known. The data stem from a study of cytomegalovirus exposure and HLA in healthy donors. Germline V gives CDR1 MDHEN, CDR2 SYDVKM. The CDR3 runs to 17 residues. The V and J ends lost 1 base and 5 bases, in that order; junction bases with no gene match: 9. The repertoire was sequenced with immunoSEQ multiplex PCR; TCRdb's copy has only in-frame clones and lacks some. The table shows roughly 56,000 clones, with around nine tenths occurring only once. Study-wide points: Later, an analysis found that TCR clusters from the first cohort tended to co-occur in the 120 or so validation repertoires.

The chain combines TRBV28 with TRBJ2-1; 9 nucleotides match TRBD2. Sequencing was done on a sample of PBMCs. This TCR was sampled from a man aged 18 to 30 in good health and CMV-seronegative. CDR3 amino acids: CASSLFGSGSNNNEQFF. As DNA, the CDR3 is TGTGCCAGCAGTTTATTCGGTAGCGGGAGTAACAACAATGAGCAGTTCTTC.